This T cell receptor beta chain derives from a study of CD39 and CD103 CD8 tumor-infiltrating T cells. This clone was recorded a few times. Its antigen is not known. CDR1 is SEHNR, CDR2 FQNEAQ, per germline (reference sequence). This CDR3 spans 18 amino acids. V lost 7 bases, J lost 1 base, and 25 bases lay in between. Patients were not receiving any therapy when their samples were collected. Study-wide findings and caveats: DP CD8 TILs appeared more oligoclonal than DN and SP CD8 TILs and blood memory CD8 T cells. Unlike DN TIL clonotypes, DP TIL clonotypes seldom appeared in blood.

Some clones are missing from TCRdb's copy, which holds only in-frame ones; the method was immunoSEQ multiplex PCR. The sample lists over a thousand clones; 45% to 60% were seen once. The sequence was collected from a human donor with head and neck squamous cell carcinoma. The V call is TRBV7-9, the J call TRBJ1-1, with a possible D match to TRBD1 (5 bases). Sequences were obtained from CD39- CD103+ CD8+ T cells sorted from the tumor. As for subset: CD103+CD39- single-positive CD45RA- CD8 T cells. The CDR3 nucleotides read TGTGCCAGCACCCCCCCTTTGGGCGACGGGGGAAGGAACACTGAAGCTTTCTTT. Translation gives CASTPPLGDGGRNTEAFF.